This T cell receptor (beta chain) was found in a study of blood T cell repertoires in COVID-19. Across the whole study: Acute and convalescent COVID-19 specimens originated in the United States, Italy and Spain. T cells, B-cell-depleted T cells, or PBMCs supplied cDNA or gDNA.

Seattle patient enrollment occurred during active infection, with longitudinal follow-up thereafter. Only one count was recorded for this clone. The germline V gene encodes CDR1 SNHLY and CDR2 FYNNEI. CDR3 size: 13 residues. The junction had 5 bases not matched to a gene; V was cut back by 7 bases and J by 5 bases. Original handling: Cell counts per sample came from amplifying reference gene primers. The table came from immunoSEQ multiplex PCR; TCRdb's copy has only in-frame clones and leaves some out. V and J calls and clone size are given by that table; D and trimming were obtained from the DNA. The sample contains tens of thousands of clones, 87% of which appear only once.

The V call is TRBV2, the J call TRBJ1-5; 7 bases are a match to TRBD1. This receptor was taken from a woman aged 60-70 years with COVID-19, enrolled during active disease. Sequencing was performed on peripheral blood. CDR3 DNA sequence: TGTGCCAGCACGGGACAGCCATATCAGCCCCAGCATTTT. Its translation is CASTGQPYQPQHF.